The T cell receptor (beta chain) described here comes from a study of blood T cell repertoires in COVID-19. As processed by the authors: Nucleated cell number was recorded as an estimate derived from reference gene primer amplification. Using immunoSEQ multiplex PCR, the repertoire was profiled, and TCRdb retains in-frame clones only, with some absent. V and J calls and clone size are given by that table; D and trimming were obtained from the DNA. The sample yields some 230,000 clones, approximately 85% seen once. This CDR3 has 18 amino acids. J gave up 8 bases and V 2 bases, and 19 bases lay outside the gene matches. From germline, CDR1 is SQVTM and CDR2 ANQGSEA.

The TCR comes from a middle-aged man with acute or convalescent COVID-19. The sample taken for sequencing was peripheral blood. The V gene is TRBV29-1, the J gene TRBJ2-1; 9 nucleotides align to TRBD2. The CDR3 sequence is CSVEPPPSGGTTWDEQFF. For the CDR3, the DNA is TGCAGCGTTGAACCCCCCCCCAGCGGGGGGACTACTTGGGATGAGCAGTTCTTC.